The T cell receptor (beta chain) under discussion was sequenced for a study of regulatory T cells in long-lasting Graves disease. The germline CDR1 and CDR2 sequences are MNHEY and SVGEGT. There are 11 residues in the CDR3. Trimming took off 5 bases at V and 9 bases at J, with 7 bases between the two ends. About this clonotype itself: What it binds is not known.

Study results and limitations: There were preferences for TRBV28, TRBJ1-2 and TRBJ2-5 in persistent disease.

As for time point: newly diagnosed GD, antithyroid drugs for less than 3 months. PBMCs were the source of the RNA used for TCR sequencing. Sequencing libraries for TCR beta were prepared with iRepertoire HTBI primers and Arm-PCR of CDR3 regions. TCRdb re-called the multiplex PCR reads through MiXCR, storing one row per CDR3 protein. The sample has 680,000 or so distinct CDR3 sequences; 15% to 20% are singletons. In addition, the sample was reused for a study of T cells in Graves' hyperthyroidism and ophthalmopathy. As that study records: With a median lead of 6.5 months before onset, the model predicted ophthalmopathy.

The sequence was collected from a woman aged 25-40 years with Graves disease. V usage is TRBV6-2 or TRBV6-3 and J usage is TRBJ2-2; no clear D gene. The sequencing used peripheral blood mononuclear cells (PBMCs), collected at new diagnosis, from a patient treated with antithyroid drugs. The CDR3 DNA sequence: TGTGCCAGCAGTGTCCCCCGGGAGCTGTTTTTT. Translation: CASSVPRELFF.